Included here is one T cell receptor (beta chain) sequence, with context. Its antigen is as yet unknown. This entry belongs to a study of T cells expressing NK-cell markers. Across the study: According to the study, TCR beta repertoires originated from sorted CD3+CD56+NKG2C+, CD3+CD56+NKG2C- and CD3+CD56-NKG2C+ T cells.

Following a re-call of the 5' RACE reads, TCRdb has one entry per CDR3 protein and lacks DNA. Its table lists around 550,000 distinct CDR3 sequences. Findings and caveats of the study: Dominant NKG2C+ clonotypes were found to form roughly 1.0-7.0% of CD8+ T cells in over five donors. Evidence did not settle whether expanded NKG2C+ T cell clones targeted HCMV.

The length of the CDR3 is 13 residues. Germline CDR1 WNHNN, CDR2 SYGVQD (reference sequence). This chain connects TRBV10-1 to TRBJ2-1. The TCR sequence derives from a man between 18 and 29 years old in good health. Sequences were obtained from blood T cells: a sorted CD56 or NKG2C T cell subset, CD4+ or CD8+ T cells, or bulk PBMC T cells (not recorded which). This CDR3 reads CASSAWLNNEQFF.